Below, 27 T cell receptor beta chains from the same sample are listed, as sequenced in a study of cytotoxic CD8 clonotypes in ibrutinib-treated CLL. TCRdb keeps only in-frame clones here, not all; method: immunoSEQ multiplex PCR. The profile shows about 150,000 clones, roughly three quarters of them singletons. This material consisted of PBMCs, taken after 12 months of ibrutinib treatment. Receptors were obtained from a human donor with chronic lymphocytic leukemia.

This clone was observed a handful of times. The chain recombines TRBV7-8 with TRBJ2-7; 9 bases match TRBD1. This CDR3 has 16 residues. After removal of 5 bases from V and 2 bases from J, the junction contained 10 bases not matched to a gene. Looked up from germline, CDR1 is SGHVS and CDR2 is FQNEAQ. The CDR3 DNA reads TGTGCCAGCAGCGCGACCCCCGGGACAGGGACCTACGAGCAGTACTTC. Its translation: CASSATPGTGTYEQYF.

This chain joins TRBV4-2 and TRBJ1-3, with unresolved D. Germline lookup yields CDR1 LGHNA and CDR2 YNFKEQ. The CDR3 sequence is 16 residues long. V lost 0 bases, J lost 0 bases, and 9 bases lay in between. The CDR3 DNA reads as TGTGCCAGCAGCCAAGATCTTCGGACCTCTGGAAACACCATATATTTT. It specifies CASSQDLRTSGNTIYF.

The chain employs TRBV27 and TRBJ2-7; TRBD1 aligns across 7 bases. Germline V lookup: CDR1 MNHEY, CDR2 SMNVEV (reference sequence). The ends lost 5 bases at V and 3 bases at J; junction bases unmatched: 4. This CDR3 has 13 amino acids. DNA for the CDR3: TGTGCCAGCAGTCAGACAGGGTTCTACGAGCAGTACTTC. Translating it yields CASSQTGFYEQYF.

The V and J genes are TRBV2 and TRBJ1-2; 7 bases are shared with TRBD1. There are 14 residues in the CDR3. Germline CDR1 and CDR2: SNHLY and FYNNEI. The ends lost 5 bases at V and 7 bases at J; junction bases unmatched: 10. CDR3 bases: TGTGCCAGCAGTAGGGACAGTAGTGTTCGTGGCTACACCTTC. Protein sequence: CASSRDSSVRGYTF.

J is TRBJ2-2 and V is TRBV2, with unresolved D. The V end was cut by 7 bases, the J end by 4 bases, with 16 bases between. From germline, CDR1 is SNHLY and CDR2 FYNNEI. This CDR3 contains 15 residues. CDR3 sequence reads: CASNVLGQSTGELFF. CDR3 DNA sequence: TGTGCCAGCAACGTGCTTGGCCAGAGCACCGGGGAGCTGTTTTTT.

This chain links TRBV11-2 with TRBJ1-2, with D uncertain. Germline assignment: CDR1 SGHAT and CDR2 FQNNGV. CDR3 size: 16 residues. Trimming pared 0 bases from V and 0 bases from J, leaving 11 bases between. CDR3 sequence reads: CASSLDRAIANYGYTF. In DNA, the CDR3 is TGTGCCAGCAGCTTAGATCGGGCGATCGCTAACTATGGCTACACCTTC.

This rearrangement joins TRBV7-9 to TRBJ2-5, with TRBD2 matching over 9 bases. TRBJ2-7 matches the DNA end more closely, so the J call is doubtful. Germline CDR1 is SEHNR and CDR2 is FQNEAQ (reference sequence). The CDR3 spans 14 residues. The chain's CDR3 is CASSKVAGDYEQYF. The CDR3 DNA is TGTGCCAGCAGCAAAGTAGCGGGAGACTACGAGCAGTACTTC.

V and J are TRBV7-6 and TRBJ2-1; 11 nucleotides match TRBD2. V gave up 6 bases and J gave up 9 bases; unmatched junction bases: 10. Looked up from germline, CDR1 is SGHVS and CDR2 is FNYEAQ. This CDR3 has 15 amino acids. The CDR3 region is CASSLGLAVKSEQFF. DNA of the CDR3: TGTGCCAGCAGTTTGGGACTAGCGGTAAAGAGTGAGCAGTTCTTC.

The rearrangement joins TRBV7-9 to TRBJ2-3; TRBD1 matches at 11 bases. The germline V gene has CDR1 SEHNR and CDR2 FQNEAQ (reference sequence). The CDR3 is made up of 15 amino acids. The V gene end was trimmed by 5 bases and the J gene end by 4 bases; junction bases not matched to a gene: 5. Here the CDR3 reads CASSERTGGADTQYF. The CDR3 coding sequence is TGTGCCAGCAGCGAACGGACAGGGGGCGCAGATACGCAGTATTTT.

CDR3 loop: CASSQGLVSPWTGRNTEAFF. DNA of the CDR3: TGCGCCAGCAGCCAGGGTTTAGTCTCCCCCTGGACAGGGAGGAACACTGAAGCTTTCTTT. The rearrangement joins TRBV4-3 to TRBJ1-1; 8 nucleotides align to TRBD1. The CDR3 has 20 amino acids. V trimming: 3 bases; J trimming: 1 base; junction bases outside the gene matches: 19. CDR1 is LGHNA and CDR2 is YSLEER in the germline V gene.

DNA for the CDR3: TGTGCCAGTAGTATCCCCATCCTTGACCGAAACTCTGGAAACACCATATATTTT. The encoded protein is CASSIPILDRNSGNTIYF. This chain connects TRBV19 to TRBJ1-3; D is ambiguous. Trimming pared 3 bases from V and 0 bases from J, leaving 18 bases between. The CDR3 spans 18 residues. From germline, CDR1 is LNHDA and CDR2 SQIVND (reference sequence).

The chain couples TRBV9 to TRBJ2-5; 9 nucleotides align to TRBD2. V lost 0 bases to trimming and J lost 5 bases; unmatched junction nucleotides: 5. The V gene's germline CDR1 is SGDLS and CDR2 YYNGEE. CDR3 size: 15 residues. The CDR3 DNA is TGTGCCAGCAGCGTAGCGGTGACTAGCGGCGAGACCCAGTACTTC. Its translation is CASSVAVTSGETQYF.

The genes are TRBV15 and TRBJ1-1; 7 nucleotides agree with TRBD1. The CDR3 is 14 amino acids. Germline CDR1 reads LNHNV; CDR2 reads YYDKDF (reference sequence). The V segment lost 5 bases and the J segment 7 bases; nucleotides outside the gene matches: 10. This chain's CDR3 is CATSAEPRQGEAFF. The DNA for the CDR3 is TGTGCCACCAGCGCAGAACCACGACAGGGTGAAGCTTTCTTT.

The chain employs TRBV2 and TRBJ2-3, with 10 bases fitting TRBD1. The CDR3 runs to 17 residues. CDR1 is SNHLY and CDR2 is FYNNEI in the germline V gene. With 5 bases clipped from V and 4 bases from J, the junction kept 12 bases outside the gene matches. CDR3 in amino acids: CASSPTPGTGDPDTQYF. The CDR3 DNA is TGTGCCAGCAGTCCTACACCCGGGACAGGGGATCCAGATACGCAGTATTTT.

J is TRBJ2-1 and V is TRBV29-1; D tentatively fits TRBD1 or TRBD2 (5 bases each). Trimming left V 3 bases short and J 8 bases short, with 8 bases between. The V gene's germline CDR1 is SQVTM and CDR2 ANQGSEA. The CDR3 has 11 residues. The CDR3 region is CSVDRGDEQFF. DNA for the CDR3: TGCAGCGTTGACAGAGGGGATGAGCAGTTCTTC.

This sequence joins TRBV6-1 and TRBJ1-1; 8 bases match TRBD1. The length of the CDR3 is 20 residues. Germline V CDR1 and CDR2: MNHNS, SASEGT. The trim removed 4 bases at V and 0 bases at J, leaving 19 bases unmatched. The CDR3 loop is CASSATWKTTGVGLNTEAFF. The CDR3 DNA reads as TGTGCCAGCAGTGCTACGTGGAAAACGACAGGGGTCGGTTTGAACACTGAAGCTTTCTTT.

V is TRBV12-5 and J is TRBJ1-2; D unclear. CDR3 length: 13 residues. The V gene lost 2 bases and the J gene lost 7 bases, with 11 bases spanning the gap. In germline, CDR1 is LGHNT, CDR2 FRNRAP. The DNA for the CDR3 is TGTGCTAGTGGTTTGAGCGCATATCGTGGCTACACCTTC. Its translation is CASGLSAYRGYTF.

The chain combines TRBV5-1 with TRBJ2-7; the D gene could be TRBD1 or TRBD2 (6 bases each). Germline V gene lookup returns CDR1 SGHRS and CDR2 YFSETQ. The CDR3 length is 15 residues. V was trimmed by 4 bases and J by 2 bases, leaving 16 bases between them. The CDR3 sequence is CASSPRWGAPYEQYF. CDR3 bases: TGCGCCAGCAGCCCCAGATGGGGGGCTCCCTACGAGCAGTACTTC.

J is TRBJ2-7 and V is TRBV7-9; 10 bases agree with TRBD1. The CDR3 has 17 residues. V trimming: 5 bases; J trimming: 0 bases; junction bases outside the gene matches: 10. Looked up from germline, CDR1 is SEHNR and CDR2 is FQNEAQ (reference sequence). CDR3 nucleotides: TGTGCCAGCAGCGTCGGGACAGGGGTCTTTCTCTCCTACGAGCAGTACTTC. It specifies CASSVGTGVFLSYEQYF.

The V and J genes are TRBV7-2 and TRBJ1-4, with a tentative D call TRBD1 (5 bases). V lost 1 base and J 13 bases, leaving 25 bases between the germline ends. Germline-derived CDR1 and CDR2 are SGHTA and FQGNSA. The CDR3 loop spans 17 amino acids. This CDR3 is CASSLVPAAGMGGGLFF. CDR3 nucleotides: TGTGCCAGCAGCTTAGTCCCCGCGGCGGGGATGGGGGGAGGACTGTTTTTT.

The chain employs TRBV7-8 and TRBJ2-2; 11 bases are a match to TRBD2. CDR1 is SGHVS, CDR2 FQNEAQ, per germline. The J segment lost 4 bases and the V segment lost 0 bases, leaving 7 bases of the junction unmatched. This CDR3 comprises 18 residues. Written as DNA, the CDR3 is TGTGCCAGCAGCTTAGCGGTCACTAGCGGGAGAATCACCGGGGAGCTGTTTTTT. It is translated as CASSLAVTSGRITGELFF.

The sample holds a few counts of this clone. The gene calls are TRBV4-1 and TRBJ1-3, with TRBD1 matching 7 bases. Germline-derived CDR1 and CDR2 are MGHRA and YSYEKL. V lost 5 bases, J lost 3 bases, and 7 bases stayed unmatched. The CDR3 is made up of 15 amino acids. CDR3 protein: CASSSADRVGNTIYF. As DNA, the CDR3 is TGCGCCAGCAGCTCCGCCGACAGGGTTGGAAACACCATATATTTT.

This chain uses TRBV28 with TRBJ1-2; D gene uncertain. V was trimmed by 5 bases and J by 4 bases, leaving 14 bases between them. This CDR3 is 14 amino acids long. Germline CDR1 and CDR2: MDHEN and SYDVKM. The CDR3: CASSPLTERYGYTF. CDR3 nucleotide sequence: TGTGCCAGCAGTCCCCTAACAGAGCGCTATGGCTACACCTTC.

The V and J genes are TRBV7-9 and TRBJ2-2; D remains ambiguous. V was clipped by 2 bases and J by 7 bases, with 8 bases between them. The germline V gene has CDR1 SEHNR and CDR2 FQNEAQ (reference sequence). This CDR3 has 13 amino acids. This CDR3 reads CASSLKVIGELFF. CDR3 sequence (DNA): TGTGCCAGCAGCTTAAAAGTTATCGGGGAGCTGTTTTTT.

This clone was detected only a few times. The CDR3 DNA reads as TGTGCCAGTAGTGTCGACAGGGAATCAATTGTCAATGAGCAGTTCTTC. It yields the protein CASSVDRESIVNEQFF. V is TRBV19 and J is TRBJ2-1, with 7 nucleotides matching TRBD1. Trimming at V came to 5 bases and at J to 6 bases, leaving 13 bases not matched to a gene. Germline values: CDR1 LNHDA, CDR2 SQIVND (reference sequence). The CDR3 contains 16 residues.

This clone was observed a few times. J is TRBJ1-1 and V is TRBV15; D not resolved. CDR1 is LNHNV, CDR2 YYDKDF, per germline (reference sequence). V lost 9 bases and J lost 10, with 15 bases in between. This CDR3 contains 11 residues. The CDR3 bases are TGTGCCACAAAATTTGAAAGCGCAGCTTTCTTT. Translated: CATKFESAAFF.

This clone was seen a handful of times. The V call is TRBV19, the J call TRBJ2-7, with 13 bases fitting TRBD2. Trimming took 10 bases from V and 2 from J; bases not matched to a gene: 8. This CDR3 is 15 amino acids long. Germline-derived CDR1 and CDR2 are LNHDA and SQIVND (reference sequence). For the CDR3, the DNA is TGTGCCACAAAACTAGCGGGAGGGTCGGCCTACGAGCAGTACTTC. This gives the protein CATKLAGGSAYEQYF.